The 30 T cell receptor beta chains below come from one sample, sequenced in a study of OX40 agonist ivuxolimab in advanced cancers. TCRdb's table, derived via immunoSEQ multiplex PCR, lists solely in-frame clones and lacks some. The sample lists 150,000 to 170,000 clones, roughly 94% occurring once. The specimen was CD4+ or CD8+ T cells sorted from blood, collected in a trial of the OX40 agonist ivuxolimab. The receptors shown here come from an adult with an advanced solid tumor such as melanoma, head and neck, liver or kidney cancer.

For the CDR3, the DNA is TGCGCCAGCAGCCCGGGACAGGGGAACGAGCAGTACTTC. The encoded protein is CASSPGQGNEQYF. V gene TRBV5-1 combines with J gene TRBJ2-7; 10 bases are shared with TRBD1. V lost 4 bases, J lost 5 bases, and 3 bases stayed unmatched. Germline CDR1 reads SGHRS; CDR2 reads YFSETQ. The CDR3 sequence is 13 residues long.

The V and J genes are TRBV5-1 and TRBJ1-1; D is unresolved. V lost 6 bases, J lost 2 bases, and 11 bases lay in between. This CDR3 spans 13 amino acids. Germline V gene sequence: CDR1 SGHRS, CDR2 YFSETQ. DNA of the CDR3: TGCGCCAGCACCTCGGGCGGTAACACTGAAGCTTTCTTT. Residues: CASTSGGNTEAFF.

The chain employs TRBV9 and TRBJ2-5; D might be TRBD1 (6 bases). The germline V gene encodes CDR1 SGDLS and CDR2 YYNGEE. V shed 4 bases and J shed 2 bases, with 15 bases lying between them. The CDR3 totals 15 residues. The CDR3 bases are TGTGCCAGCAGCCCCCGGGACACTTGGCAAGAGACCCAGTACTTC. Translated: CASSPRDTWQETQYF.

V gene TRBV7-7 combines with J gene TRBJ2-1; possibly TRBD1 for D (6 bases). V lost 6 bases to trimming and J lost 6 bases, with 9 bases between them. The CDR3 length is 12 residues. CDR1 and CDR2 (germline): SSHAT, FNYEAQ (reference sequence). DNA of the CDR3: TGTGCCAGCAGTCCGGACAGCAATGAGCAGTTCTTC. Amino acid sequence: CASSPDSNEQFF.

CDR3 amino acids: CASSQVWGPTDTQYF. The DNA of the CDR3 is TGTGCCAGCAGCCAAGTATGGGGACCCACAGATACGCAGTATTTT. The rearrangement uses TRBV14 and TRBJ2-3; either TRBD1 or TRBD2 may supply D (5 bases each). The germline CDR1 and CDR2 sequences are SGHDN and FVKESK. V dropped 1 base and J dropped 2 bases, with 10 bases sitting between them. The CDR3 extends over 15 amino acids.

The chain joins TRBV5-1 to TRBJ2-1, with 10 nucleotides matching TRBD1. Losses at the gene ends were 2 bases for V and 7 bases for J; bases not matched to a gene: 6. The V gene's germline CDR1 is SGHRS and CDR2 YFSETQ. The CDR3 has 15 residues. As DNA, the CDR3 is TGCGCCAGCAGCTTAAGACAGGGGGCGAGGAATGAGCAGTTCTTC. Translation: CASSLRQGARNEQFF.

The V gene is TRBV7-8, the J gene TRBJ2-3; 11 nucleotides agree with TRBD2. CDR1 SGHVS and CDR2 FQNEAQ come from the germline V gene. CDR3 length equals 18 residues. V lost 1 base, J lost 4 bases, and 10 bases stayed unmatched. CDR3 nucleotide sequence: TGTGCCAGCAGCTTAGTACTAGCGGGAGCCTGGGTGGCAGATACGCAGTATTTT. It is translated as CASSLVLAGAWVADTQYF.

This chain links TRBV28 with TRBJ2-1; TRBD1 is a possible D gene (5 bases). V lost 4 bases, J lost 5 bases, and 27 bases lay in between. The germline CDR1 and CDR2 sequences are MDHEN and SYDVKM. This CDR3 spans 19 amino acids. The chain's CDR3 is CASSSRAPLGARTNNEQFF. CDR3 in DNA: TGTGCCAGCAGTTCACGGGCCCCCCTTGGGGCCCGGACAAACAATGAGCAGTTCTTC.

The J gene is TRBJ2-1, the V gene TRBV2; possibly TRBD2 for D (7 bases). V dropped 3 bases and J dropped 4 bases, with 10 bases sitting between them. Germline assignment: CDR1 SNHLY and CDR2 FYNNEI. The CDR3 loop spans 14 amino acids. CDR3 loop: CASSEAGAYNEQFF. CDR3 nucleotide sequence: TGTGCCAGCAGTGAGGCGGGGGCTTACAATGAGCAGTTCTTC. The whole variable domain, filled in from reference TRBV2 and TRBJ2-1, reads EPEVTQTPSHQVTQMGQEVILRCVPISNHLYFYWYRQILGQKVEFLVSFYNNEISEKSEIFDDQFSVERPDGSNFTLKIRSTKLEDSAMYFCASSEAGAYNEQFFGPGTRLTVL.

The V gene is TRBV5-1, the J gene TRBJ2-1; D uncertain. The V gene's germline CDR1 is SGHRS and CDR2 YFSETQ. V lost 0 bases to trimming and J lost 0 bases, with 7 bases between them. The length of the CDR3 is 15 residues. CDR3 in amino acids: CASSLALSSYNEQFF. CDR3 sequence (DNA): TGCGCCAGCAGCTTGGCTTTAAGCTCCTACAATGAGCAGTTCTTC.

CDR3 nucleotide sequence: TGTGCCAGCAGTCGTAGGGGAGATTATGGCTACACCTTC. Encoded protein: CASSRRGDYGYTF. This chain uses TRBV21-1 with TRBJ1-2. TRBV21-1 counts as a pseudogene. The CDR3 runs to 13 residues.

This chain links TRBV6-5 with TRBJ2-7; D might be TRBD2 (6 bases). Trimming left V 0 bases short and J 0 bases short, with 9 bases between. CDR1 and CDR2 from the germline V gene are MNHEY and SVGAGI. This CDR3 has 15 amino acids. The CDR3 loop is CASSYSYGGSYEQYF. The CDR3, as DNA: TGTGCCAGCAGTTACTCGTACGGGGGCTCCTACGAGCAGTACTTC.

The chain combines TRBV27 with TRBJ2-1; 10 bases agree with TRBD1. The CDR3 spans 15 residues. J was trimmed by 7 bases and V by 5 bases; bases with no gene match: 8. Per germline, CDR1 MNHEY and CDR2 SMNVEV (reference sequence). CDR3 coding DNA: TGTGCCAGCAGTACCCGGGACAGGGGATTTAATGAGCAGTTCTTC. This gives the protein CASSTRDRGFNEQFF.

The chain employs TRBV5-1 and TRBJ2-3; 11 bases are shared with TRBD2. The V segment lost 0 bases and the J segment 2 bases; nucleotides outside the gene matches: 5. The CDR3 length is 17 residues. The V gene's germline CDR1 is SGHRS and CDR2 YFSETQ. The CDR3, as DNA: TGCGCCAGCAGCTTGGAACTAGCGGGAGACTCCACAGATACGCAGTATTTT. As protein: CASSLELAGDSTDTQYF.

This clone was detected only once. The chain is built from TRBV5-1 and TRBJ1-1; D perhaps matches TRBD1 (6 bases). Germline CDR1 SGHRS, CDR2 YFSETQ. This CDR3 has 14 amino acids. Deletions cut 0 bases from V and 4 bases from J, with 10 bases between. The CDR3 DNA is TGCGCCAGCAGCTTGGACGGGGGCGGCACTGAAGCTTTCTTT. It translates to CASSLDGGGTEAFF. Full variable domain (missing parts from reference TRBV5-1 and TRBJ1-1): KAGVTQTPRYLIKTRGQQVTLSCSPISGHRSVSWYQQTPGQGLQFLFEYFSETQRNKGNFPGRFSGRQFSNSRSEMNVSTLELGDSALYLCASSLDGGGTEAFFGQGTRLTVV.

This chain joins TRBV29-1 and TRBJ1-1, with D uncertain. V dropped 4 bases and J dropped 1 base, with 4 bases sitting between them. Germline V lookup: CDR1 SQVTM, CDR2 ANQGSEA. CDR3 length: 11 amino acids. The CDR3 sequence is CSVVQNTEAFF. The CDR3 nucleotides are TGCAGCGTTGTGCAGAACACTGAAGCTTTCTTT.

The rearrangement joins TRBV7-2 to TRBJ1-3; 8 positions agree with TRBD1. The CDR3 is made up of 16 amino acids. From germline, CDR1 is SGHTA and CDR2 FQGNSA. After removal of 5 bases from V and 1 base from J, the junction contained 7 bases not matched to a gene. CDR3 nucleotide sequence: TGTGCCAGCAGCCCCAGGACAGGGTGGTCTGGAAACACCATATATTTT. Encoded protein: CASSPRTGWSGNTIYF.

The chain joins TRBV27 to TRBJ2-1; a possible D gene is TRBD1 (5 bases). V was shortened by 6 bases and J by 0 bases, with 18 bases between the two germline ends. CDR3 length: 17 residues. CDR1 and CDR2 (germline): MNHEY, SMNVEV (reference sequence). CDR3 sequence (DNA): TGTGCCAGCAGCCCCCCCCTTGGGGCGAGCTCCTACAATGAGCAGTTCTTC. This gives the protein CASSPPLGASSYNEQFF.

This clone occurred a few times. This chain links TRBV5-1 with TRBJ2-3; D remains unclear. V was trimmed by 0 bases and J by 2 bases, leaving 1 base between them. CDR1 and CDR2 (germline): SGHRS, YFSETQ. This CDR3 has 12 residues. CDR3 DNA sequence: TGCGCCAGCAGCTTGGACACAGATACGCAGTATTTT. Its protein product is CASSLDTDTQYF. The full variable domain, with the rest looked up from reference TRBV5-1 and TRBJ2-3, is KAGVTQTPRYLIKTRGQQVTLSCSPISGHRSVSWYQQTPGQGLQFLFEYFSETQRNKGNFPGRFSGRQFSNSRSEMNVSTLELGDSALYLCASSLDTDTQYFGPGTRLTVL.

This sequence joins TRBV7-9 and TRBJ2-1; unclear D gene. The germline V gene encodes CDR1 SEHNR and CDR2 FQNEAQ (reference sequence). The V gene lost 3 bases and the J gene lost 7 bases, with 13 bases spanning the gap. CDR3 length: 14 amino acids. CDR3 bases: TGTGCCAGCAGCTTTATAGAGGTTGGAAATGAGCAGTTCTTC. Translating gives CASSFIEVGNEQFF. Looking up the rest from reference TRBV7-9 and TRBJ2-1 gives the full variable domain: DTGVSQNPRHKITKRGQNVTFRCDPISEHNRLYWYRQTLGQGPEFLTYFQNEAQLEKSRLLSDRFSAERPKGSFSTLEIQRTEQGDSAMYLCASSFIEVGNEQFFGPGTRLTVL.

The CDR3 DNA reads TGCGCCAGCAGCCAAGAGCAGTATCAGCCCCAGCATTTT. This codes for CASSQEQYQPQHF. The chain has TRBV4-3 and TRBJ1-5; D gene uncertain. Germline CDR1 and CDR2: LGHNA and YSLEER. The CDR3 has 13 residues. Trimming left V 0 bases short and J 5 bases short, with 5 bases between.

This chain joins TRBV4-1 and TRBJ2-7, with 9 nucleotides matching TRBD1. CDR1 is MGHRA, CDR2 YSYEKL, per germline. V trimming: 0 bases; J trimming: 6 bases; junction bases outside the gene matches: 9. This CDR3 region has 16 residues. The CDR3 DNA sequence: TGCGCCAGCAGCCAAGAAAATTGGGACAGGGTGGGCGAGCAGTACTTC. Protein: CASSQENWDRVGEQYF.

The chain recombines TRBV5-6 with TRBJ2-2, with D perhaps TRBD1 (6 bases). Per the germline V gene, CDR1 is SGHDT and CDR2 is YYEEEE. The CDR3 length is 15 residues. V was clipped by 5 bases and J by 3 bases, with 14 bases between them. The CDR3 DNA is TGTGCCAGCAGGTTAAGGGCAGGGGACACCGGGGAGCTGTTTTTT. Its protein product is CASRLRAGDTGELFF.

The CDR3, as DNA: TGTGCCATCAGTGGGGGAGCCGGTAGCGGGAGGGCAGATACGCAGTATTTT. Amino acid sequence: CAISGGAGSGRADTQYF. V is TRBV10-3 and J is TRBJ2-3; the match to TRBD2 covers 11 bases. The J segment lost 4 bases and the V segment lost 4 bases, leaving 10 bases of the junction unmatched. CDR1 is ENHRY and CDR2 is SYGVKD in the germline V gene. CDR3 length: 17 residues.

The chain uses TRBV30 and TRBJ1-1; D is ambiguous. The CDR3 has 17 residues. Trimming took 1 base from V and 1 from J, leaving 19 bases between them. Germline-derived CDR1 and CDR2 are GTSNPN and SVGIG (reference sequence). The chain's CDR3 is CAWSGSRTYPRNTEAFF. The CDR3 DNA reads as TGTGCCTGGAGTGGTTCCCGGACGTACCCGAGGAACACTGAAGCTTTCTTT.

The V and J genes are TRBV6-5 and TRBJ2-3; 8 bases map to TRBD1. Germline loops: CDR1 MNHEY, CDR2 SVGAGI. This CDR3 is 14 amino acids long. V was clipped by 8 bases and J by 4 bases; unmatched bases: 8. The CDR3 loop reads CASRRGRLADTQYF. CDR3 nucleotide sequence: TGTGCCAGCCGCAGGGGGCGCCTTGCAGATACGCAGTATTTT.

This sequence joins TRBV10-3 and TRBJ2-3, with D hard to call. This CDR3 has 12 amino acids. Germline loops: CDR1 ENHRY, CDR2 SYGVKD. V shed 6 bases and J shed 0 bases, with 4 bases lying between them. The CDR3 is CAIRNSTDTQYF. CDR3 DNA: TGTGCCATCAGGAATAGCACAGATACGCAGTATTTT.

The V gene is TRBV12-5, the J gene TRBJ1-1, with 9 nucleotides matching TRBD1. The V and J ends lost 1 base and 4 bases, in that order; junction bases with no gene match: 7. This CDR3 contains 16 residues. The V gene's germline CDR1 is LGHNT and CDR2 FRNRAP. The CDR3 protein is CASGLAQGAGGTEAFF. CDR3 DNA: TGTGCTAGTGGTTTGGCACAGGGGGCCGGGGGCACTGAAGCTTTCTTT.

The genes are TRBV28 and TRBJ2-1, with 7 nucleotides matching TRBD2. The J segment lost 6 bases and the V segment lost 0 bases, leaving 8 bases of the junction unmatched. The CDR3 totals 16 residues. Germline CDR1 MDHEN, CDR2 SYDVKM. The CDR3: CASSLWGGSLPNEQFF. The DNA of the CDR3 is TGTGCCAGCAGTTTATGGGGGGGGTCCTTACCCAATGAGCAGTTCTTC.

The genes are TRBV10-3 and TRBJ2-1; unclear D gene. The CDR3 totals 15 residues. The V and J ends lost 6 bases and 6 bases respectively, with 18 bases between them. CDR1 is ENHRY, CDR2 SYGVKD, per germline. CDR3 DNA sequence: TGTGCCATCAGCGCTCTCACCATATCAGGCAATGAGCAGTTCTTC. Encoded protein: CAISALTISGNEQFF.